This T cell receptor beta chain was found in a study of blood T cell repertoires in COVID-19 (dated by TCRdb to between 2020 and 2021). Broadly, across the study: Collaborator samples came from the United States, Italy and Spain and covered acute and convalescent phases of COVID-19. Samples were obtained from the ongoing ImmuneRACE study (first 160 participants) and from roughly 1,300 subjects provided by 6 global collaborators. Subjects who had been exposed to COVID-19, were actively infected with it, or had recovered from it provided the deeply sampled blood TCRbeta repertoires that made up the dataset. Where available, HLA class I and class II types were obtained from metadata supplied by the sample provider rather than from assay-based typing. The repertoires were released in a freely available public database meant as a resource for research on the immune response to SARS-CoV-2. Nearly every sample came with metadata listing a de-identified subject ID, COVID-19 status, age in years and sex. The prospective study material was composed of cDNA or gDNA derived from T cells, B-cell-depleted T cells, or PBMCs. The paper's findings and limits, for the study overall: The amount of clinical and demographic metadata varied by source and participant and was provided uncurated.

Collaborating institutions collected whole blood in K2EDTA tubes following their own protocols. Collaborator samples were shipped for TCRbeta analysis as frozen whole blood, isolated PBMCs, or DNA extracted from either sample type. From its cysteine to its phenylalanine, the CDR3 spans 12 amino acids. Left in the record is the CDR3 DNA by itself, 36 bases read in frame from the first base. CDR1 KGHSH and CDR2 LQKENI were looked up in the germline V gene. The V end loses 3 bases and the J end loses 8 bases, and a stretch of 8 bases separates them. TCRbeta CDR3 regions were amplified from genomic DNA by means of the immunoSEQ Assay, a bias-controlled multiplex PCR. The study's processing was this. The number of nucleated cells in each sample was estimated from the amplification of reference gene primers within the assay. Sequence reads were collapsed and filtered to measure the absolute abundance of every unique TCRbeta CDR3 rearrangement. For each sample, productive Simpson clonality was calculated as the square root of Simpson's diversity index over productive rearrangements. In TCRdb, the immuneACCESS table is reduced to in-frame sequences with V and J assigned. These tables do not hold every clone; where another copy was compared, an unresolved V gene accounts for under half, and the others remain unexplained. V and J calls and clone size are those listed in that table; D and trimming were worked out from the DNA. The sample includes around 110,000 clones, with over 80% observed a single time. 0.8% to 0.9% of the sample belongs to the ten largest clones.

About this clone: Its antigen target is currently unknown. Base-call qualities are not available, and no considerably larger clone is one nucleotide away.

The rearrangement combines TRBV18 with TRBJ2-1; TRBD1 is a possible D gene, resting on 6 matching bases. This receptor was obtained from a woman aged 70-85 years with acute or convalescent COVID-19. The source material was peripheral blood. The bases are TGTGCCAGCTCACCCGGGACACATGAGCAGTTCTTC. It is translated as CASSPGTHEQFF.